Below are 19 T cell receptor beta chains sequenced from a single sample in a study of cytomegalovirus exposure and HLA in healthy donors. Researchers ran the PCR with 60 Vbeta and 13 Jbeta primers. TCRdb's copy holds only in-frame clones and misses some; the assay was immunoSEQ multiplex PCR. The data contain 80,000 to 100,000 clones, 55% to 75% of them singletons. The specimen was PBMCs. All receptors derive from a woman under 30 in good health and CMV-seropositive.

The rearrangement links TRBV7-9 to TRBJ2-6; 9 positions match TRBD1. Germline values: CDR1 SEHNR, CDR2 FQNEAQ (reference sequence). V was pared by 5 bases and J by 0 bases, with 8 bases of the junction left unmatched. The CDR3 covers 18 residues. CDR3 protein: CASSPLTGGYSGANVLTF. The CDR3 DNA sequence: TGTGCCAGCAGCCCCCTGACAGGGGGATACTCTGGGGCCAACGTCCTGACTTTC. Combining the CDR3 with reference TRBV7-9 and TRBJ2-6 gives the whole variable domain DTGVSQNPRHKITKRGQNVTFRCDPISEHNRLYWYRQTLGQGPEFLTYFQNEAQLEKSRLLSDRFSAERPKGSFSTLEIQRTEQGDSAMYLCASSPLTGGYSGANVLTFGAGSRLTVL.

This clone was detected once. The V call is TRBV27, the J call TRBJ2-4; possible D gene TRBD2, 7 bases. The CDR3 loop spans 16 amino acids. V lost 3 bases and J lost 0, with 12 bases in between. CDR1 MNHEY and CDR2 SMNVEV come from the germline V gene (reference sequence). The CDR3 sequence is CASSLRGGIAKNIQYF. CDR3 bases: TGTGCCAGCAGTTTGAGGGGGGGTATAGCCAAAAACATTCAGTACTTC.

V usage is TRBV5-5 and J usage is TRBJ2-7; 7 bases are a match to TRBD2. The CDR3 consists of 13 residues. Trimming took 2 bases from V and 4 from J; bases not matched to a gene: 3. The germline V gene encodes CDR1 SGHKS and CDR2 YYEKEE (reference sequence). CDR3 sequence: CASSFGRRYEQYF. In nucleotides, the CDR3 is TGTGCCAGCAGCTTCGGGAGGCGGTACGAGCAGTACTTC.

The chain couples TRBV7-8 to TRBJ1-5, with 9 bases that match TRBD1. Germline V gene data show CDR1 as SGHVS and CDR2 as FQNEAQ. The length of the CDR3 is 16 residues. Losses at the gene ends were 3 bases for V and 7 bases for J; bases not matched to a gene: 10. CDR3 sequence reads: CASSFARGQGGQPQHF. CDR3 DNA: TGTGCCAGCAGCTTTGCCAGGGGACAGGGCGGCCAGCCCCAGCATTTT.

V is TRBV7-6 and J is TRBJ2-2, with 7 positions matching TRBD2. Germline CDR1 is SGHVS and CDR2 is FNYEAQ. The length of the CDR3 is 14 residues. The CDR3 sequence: CASGGPGGTGELFF. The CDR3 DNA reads TGTGCGAGCGGCGGGCCGGGAGGAACCGGGGAGCTGTTTTTT.

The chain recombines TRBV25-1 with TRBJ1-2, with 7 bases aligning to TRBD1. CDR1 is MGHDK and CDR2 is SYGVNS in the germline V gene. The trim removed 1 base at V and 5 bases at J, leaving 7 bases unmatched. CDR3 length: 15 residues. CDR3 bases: TGTGCCAGCAGTGAATTTGGCCAGGGGGGATATGGCTACACCTTC. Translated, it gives CASSEFGQGGYGYTF.

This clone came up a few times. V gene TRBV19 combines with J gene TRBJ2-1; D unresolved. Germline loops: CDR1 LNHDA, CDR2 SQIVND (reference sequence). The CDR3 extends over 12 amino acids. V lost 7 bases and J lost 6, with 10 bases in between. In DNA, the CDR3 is TGTGCCAGTATTGGTCAGGCCAATGAGCAGTTCTTC. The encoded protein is CASIGQANEQFF.

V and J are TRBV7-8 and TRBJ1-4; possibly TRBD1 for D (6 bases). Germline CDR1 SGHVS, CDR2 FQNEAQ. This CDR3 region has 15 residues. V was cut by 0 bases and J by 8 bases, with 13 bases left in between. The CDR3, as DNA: TGTGCCAGCAGCTTAGCGGCAGGGGATCAAGAAAAACTGTTTTTT. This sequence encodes CASSLAAGDQEKLFF.

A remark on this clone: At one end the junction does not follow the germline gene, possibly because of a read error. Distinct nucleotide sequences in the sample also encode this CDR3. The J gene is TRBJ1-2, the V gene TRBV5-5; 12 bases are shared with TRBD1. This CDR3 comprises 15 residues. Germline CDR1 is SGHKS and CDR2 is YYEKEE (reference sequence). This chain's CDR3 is CASSLGTGGYYGYTF. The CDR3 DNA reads TGTGCTAGCAGCTTGGGGACAGGGGGCTACTATGGCTACACCTTC.

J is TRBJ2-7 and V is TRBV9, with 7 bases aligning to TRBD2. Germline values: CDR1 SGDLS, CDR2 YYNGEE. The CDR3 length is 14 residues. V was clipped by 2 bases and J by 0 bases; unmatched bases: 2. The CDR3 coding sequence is TGTGCCAGCAGCGTCCGGGGGGACTCCTACGAGCAGTACTTC. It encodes CASSVRGDSYEQYF.

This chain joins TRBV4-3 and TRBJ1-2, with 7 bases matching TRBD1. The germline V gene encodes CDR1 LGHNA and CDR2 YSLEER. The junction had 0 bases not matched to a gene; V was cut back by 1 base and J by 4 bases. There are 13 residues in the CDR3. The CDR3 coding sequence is TGCGCCAGCAGCCAAGGGACAGGCTATGGCTACACCTTC. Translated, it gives CASSQGTGYGYTF.

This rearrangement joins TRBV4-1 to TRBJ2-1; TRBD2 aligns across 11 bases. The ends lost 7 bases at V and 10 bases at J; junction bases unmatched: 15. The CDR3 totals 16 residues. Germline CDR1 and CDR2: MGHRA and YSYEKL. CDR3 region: CASTPGVAGGPGEQFF. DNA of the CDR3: TGCGCCAGCACCCCCGGGGTAGCGGGAGGGCCGGGCGAGCAGTTCTTC.

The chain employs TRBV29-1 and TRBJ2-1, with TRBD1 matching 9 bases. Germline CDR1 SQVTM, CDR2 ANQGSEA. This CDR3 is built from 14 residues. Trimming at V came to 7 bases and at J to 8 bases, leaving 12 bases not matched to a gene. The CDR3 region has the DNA TGCAGCGCCAGCTTAGGACAGGGGAACCATGAGCAGTTCTTC. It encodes CSASLGQGNHEQFF.

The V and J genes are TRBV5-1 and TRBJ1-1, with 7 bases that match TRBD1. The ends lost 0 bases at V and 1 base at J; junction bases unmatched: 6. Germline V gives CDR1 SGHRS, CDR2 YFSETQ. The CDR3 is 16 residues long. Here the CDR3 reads CASSLGGTEKNTEAFF. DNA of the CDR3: TGCGCCAGCAGCTTGGGAGGGACAGAGAAGAACACTGAAGCTTTCTTT.

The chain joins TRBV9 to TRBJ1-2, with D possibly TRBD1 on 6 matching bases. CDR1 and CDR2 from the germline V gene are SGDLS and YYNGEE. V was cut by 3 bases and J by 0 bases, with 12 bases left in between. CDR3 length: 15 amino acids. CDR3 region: CASSGLGATNYGYTF. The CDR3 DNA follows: TGTGCCAGCAGCGGCTTGGGGGCTACTAACTATGGCTACACCTTC.

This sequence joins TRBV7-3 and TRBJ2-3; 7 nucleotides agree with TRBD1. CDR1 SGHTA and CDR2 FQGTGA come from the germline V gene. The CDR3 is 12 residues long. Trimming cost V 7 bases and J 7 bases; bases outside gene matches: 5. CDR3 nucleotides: TGTGCCAGCACCAGGGGGAGACATACGCAGTATTTT. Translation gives CASTRGRHTQYF.

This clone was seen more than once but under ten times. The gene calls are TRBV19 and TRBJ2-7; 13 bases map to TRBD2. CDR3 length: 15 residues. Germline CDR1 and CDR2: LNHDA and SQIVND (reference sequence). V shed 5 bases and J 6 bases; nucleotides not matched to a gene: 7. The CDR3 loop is CASSAGLAGESEQYF. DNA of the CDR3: TGTGCCAGTAGTGCCGGACTAGCGGGAGAAAGCGAGCAGTACTTC.

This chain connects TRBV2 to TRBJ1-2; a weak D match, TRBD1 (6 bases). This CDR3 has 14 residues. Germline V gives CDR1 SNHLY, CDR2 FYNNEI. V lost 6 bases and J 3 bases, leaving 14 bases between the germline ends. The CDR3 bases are TGTGCCAGCAGGTCCCGGGACATTGACTATGGCTACACCTTC. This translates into CASRSRDIDYGYTF.

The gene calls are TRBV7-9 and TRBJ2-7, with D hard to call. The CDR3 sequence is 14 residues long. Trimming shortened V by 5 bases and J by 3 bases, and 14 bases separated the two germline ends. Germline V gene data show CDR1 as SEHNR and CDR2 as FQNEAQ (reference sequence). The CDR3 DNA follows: TGTGCCAGCAGCGAAGACGGGTCGAACTACGAGCAGTACTTC. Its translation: CASSEDGSNYEQYF.